Sequencing of this T cell receptor (beta chain) was carried out in a study of radiotherapy plus CTLA-4 blockade in lung cancer. Points from the study as a whole: In blood, early T cell clone dynamics reportedly predicted response best, together with interferon-beta.

Measured with immunoSEQ multiplex PCR; TCRdb has only the in-frame clones, and not every one. The data contain about 38,000 clones, about three quarters of them singletons. The CDR3 has 16 amino acids. V dropped 5 bases and J dropped 0 bases, with 14 bases sitting between them. Germline assignment: CDR1 MNHEY and CDR2 SMNVEV (reference sequence). In the case of this clone: Its antigen is not known.

This specimen was peripheral blood, taken from a patient treated with radiotherapy plus ipilimumab. The chain is built from TRBV27 and TRBJ1-5; tentatively, D is TRBD1 (5 bases). The origin of this receptor is a human donor with non-small cell lung cancer who had stable disease on radiotherapy plus ipilimumab. The CDR3, as DNA: TGTGCCAGCAGTCCTAAGGGACTCTATAGCAATCAGCCCCAGCATTTT. It specifies CASSPKGLYSNQPQHF.